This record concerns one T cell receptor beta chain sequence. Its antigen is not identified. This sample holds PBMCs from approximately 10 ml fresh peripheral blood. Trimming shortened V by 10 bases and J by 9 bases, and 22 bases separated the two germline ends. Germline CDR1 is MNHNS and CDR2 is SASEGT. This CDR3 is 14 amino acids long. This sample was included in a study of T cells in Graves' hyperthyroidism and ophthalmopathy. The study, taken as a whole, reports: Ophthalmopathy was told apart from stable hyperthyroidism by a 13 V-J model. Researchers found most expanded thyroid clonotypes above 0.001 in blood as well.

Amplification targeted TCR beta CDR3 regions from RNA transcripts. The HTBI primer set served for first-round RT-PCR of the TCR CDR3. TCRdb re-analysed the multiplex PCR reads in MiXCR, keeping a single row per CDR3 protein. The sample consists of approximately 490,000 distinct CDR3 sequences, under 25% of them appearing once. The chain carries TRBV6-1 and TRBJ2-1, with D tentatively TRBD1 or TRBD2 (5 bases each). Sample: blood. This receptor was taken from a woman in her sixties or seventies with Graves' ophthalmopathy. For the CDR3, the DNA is TGTGCCACCGAGGGGTCAGTCACTCGGGGTGAGCAGTTCTTC. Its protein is CATEGSVTRGEQFF.